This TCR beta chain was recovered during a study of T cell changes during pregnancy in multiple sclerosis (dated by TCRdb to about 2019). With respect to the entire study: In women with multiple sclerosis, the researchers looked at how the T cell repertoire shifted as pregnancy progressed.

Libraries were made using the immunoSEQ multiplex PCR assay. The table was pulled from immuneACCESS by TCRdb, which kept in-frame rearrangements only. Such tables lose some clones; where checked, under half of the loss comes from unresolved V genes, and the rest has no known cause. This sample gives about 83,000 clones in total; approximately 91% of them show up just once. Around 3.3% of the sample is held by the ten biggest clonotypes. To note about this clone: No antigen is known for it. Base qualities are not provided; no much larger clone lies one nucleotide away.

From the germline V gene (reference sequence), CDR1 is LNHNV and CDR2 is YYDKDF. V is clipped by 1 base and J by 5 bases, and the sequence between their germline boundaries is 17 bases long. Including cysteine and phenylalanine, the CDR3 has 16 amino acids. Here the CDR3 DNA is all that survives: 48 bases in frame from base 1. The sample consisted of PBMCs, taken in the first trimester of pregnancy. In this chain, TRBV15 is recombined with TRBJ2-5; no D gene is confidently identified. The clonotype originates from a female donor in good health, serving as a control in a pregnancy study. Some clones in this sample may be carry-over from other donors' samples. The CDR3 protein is CATSRGSAAERETQYF. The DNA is TGTGCCACCAGCAGAGGTTCTGCGGCGGAGAGGGAGACCCAGTACTTC.